This T cell receptor beta chain was sequenced for a study of blood T cell repertoires in COVID-19. Study-level background: The United States, Italy and Spain provided the acute and convalescent COVID-19 samples. T cells, B-cell-depleted T cells, or PBMCs supplied cDNA or gDNA.

This clone has a single count. It was during active infection that Seattle patients were enrolled and then longitudinally followed. The germline V and J ends were trimmed by 5 bases and 2 bases, with 19 bases remaining between them. The V gene's germline CDR1 is MNHNY and CDR2 SVGAGI (reference sequence). CDR3 size: 18 residues. How the authors handled the data: Nucleated cell number was recorded as an estimate derived from reference gene primer amplification. The method was immunoSEQ multiplex PCR; TCRdb's version includes in-frame clones alone and lacks a portion of them. V, J and clone size are those of that table, while D and trimming were read from the DNA. The sample consists of about 360,000 clones, about 86% of them appearing once.

The sequence came from a woman aged 55 to 70 with COVID-19, enrolled during active disease. The source material was peripheral blood. V usage is TRBV6-6 and J usage is TRBJ1-6; D may be TRBD1 (6 bases). The CDR3 nucleotides read TGTGCCAGCAGTCGCCAGCAACAGGGATTTACCTATAATTCACCCCTCCACTTT. Residues: CASSRQQQGFTYNSPLHF.